Listed below are T cell receptor beta chains from one sample, sequenced in a study of shared clonotypes between healthy human individuals. Data came from immunoSEQ multiplex PCR; TCRdb stores just in-frame clones and leaves some out. Among about 2.2 million clones listed, just over 90% were seen once. Sequenced: naive CD8+ T cells from PBMCs. The receptors originated from a man aged 18 to 30 in good health. Some clones in this sample may be carry-over from other donors' samples. CDR3s include the opening cysteine and the closing phenylalanine or tryptophan. Fields, in order: D gene, V gene, J gene, clone size, CDR3 DNA, CDR3 protein. D genes are given only for firm matches. Expanded clones get a size class; other rows say once, few or many, or leave the size out.

D gene: -
V gene: TRBV30
J gene: TRBJ2-6
clone size: -
CDR3 DNA: TGTGCCTGGGAGGAGGGCTATGGGGCCAACGTCCTGACTTTC
CDR3 protein: CAWEEGYGANVLTF

D gene: -
V gene: TRBV5-4
J gene: TRBJ2-7
clone size: -
CDR3 DNA: TGTGCCAGCAGCTTGGTTAACGAGCAGTACTTC
CDR3 protein: CASSLVNEQYF

D gene: -
V gene: TRBV9
J gene: TRBJ2-1
clone size: -
CDR3 DNA: TGTGCCAGCAGCGTAGGGTATTTGGGCAATGAGCAGTTCTTC
CDR3 protein: CASSVGYLGNEQFF

D gene: -
V gene: TRBV5-1
J gene: TRBJ2-7
clone size: few
CDR3 DNA: TGCGCCAGCAGCTTGGCCGGGAGCTCCTACGAGCAGTACTTC
CDR3 protein: CASSLAGSSYEQYF

D gene: -
V gene: TRBV19
J gene: TRBJ1-1
clone size: -
CDR3 DNA: TGTGCCAGTAGTATAGGACCGGGGGAGACTGAAGCTTTCTTT
CDR3 protein: CASSIGPGETEAFF

D gene: TRBD1
V gene: TRBV9
J gene: TRBJ1-1
clone size: few
CDR3 DNA: TGTGCCAGCAACCGACAGGGCGTGGCTGAAGCTTTCTTT
CDR3 protein: CASNRQGVAEAFF

D gene: TRBD1
V gene: TRBV5-6
J gene: TRBJ1-2
clone size: -
CDR3 DNA: TGTGCCAGCAGCTCAGGGGGAAACTATGGCTACACCTTC
CDR3 protein: CASSSGGNYGYTF

D gene: -
V gene: TRBV5-1
J gene: TRBJ2-7
clone size: -
CDR3 DNA: TGCGCCAGCAGCTATAGGGGTGCTACTGACGCAGACTACGAGCAGTACTTC
CDR3 protein: CASSYRGATDADYEQYF

D gene: -
V gene: TRBV9
J gene: TRBJ2-2
clone size: -
CDR3 DNA: TGTGCCAGCAAGAGGGGGAACACCGGGGAGCTGTTTTTT
CDR3 protein: CASKRGNTGELFF

D gene: TRBD1
V gene: TRBV6-5
J gene: TRBJ2-3
clone size: -
CDR3 DNA: TGTGCCAGCAGTTCGGGACAGGCAACAGATACGCAGTATTTT
CDR3 protein: CASSSGQATDTQYF

D gene: -
V gene: TRBV5-4
J gene: TRBJ2-1
clone size: -
CDR3 DNA: TGTGCCAGCAGCAGAGACGGCTACAATGAGCAGTTCTTC
CDR3 protein: CASSRDGYNEQFF

D gene: TRBD2
V gene: TRBV27
J gene: TRBJ2-1
clone size: -
CDR3 DNA: TGTGCCAGCAGCTCACGACTAGCGGCACTACGAATTTACAATGAGCAGTTCTTC
CDR3 protein: CASSSRLAALRIYNEQFF

D gene: TRBD1
V gene: TRBV2
J gene: TRBJ2-7
clone size: -
CDR3 DNA: TGTGCCAGCAGTGGTGGGGACAGGGGGTACTTC
CDR3 protein: CASSGGDRGYF

D gene: TRBD2
V gene: TRBV15
J gene: TRBJ2-7
clone size: -
CDR3 DNA: TGTGCCACCAGCAGAGGAGAGGAGGGACTACAAGGGAACGAGCAGTACTTC
CDR3 protein: CATSRGEEGLQGNEQYF

D gene: TRBD2
V gene: TRBV5-1
J gene: TRBJ2-7
clone size: once
CDR3 DNA: TGCGCCAGCAGCTGGACTAGCGGGAGCTTCTACGAGCAGTACTTC
CDR3 protein: CASSWTSGSFYEQYF

D gene: -
V gene: TRBV7-9
J gene: TRBJ1-2
clone size: -
CDR3 DNA: TGTGCCAGTCCACGTAGTCCCATGGGCTACACCTTC
CDR3 protein: CASPRSPMGYTF

D gene: TRBD2
V gene: TRBV30
J gene: TRBJ2-2
clone size: -
CDR3 DNA: TGTGCCTGGAGTTCGAGGGAGGGTTACGGGGAGCTGTTTTTT
CDR3 protein: CAWSSREGYGELFF

D gene: -
V gene: TRBV2
J gene: TRBJ2-1
clone size: -
CDR3 DNA: TGTGCCAGCAGTACTCGGGAGCTGGACTACAATGAGCAGTTCTTC
CDR3 protein: CASSTRELDYNEQFF

D gene: -
V gene: TRBV5-3
J gene: TRBJ1-1
clone size: -
CDR3 DNA: TGTGCCAGAAGCTTGGCCGGGAACCAGGGGAACACTGAAGCTTTCTTT
CDR3 protein: CARSLAGNQGNTEAFF

D gene: TRBD1
V gene: TRBV5-1
J gene: TRBJ1-1
clone size: -
CDR3 DNA: TGCGCCAGCAGACAGGGGGGCGCTGAAGCTTTCTTT
CDR3 protein: CASRQGGAEAFF

D gene: -
V gene: TRBV6-5
J gene: TRBJ1-1
clone size: -
CDR3 DNA: TGTGCCAGCAGTCACTCAGGGGAGGACCCTGAAGCTTTCTTT
CDR3 protein: CASSHSGEDPEAFF

D gene: -
V gene: TRBV5-1
J gene: TRBJ2-5
clone size: -
CDR3 DNA: TGCGCCAGCAGCTTCTCGGACAGACTAAAGACCCAGTACTTC
CDR3 protein: CASSFSDRLKTQYF

D gene: -
V gene: TRBV6-6
J gene: TRBJ1-4
clone size: -
CDR3 DNA: TGTGCCAGCAAAGACCAGGGGATTCCTAATGAAAAACTGTTTTTT
CDR3 protein: CASKDQGIPNEKLFF

D gene: TRBD1
V gene: TRBV19
J gene: TRBJ2-7
clone size: -
CDR3 DNA: TGTGCCAGTAGTACCAGACAGGGTGTTGACGAGCAGTACTTC
CDR3 protein: CASSTRQGVDEQYF

D gene: TRBD1
V gene: TRBV16
J gene: TRBJ2-6
clone size: -
CDR3 DNA: TGTGCCAGCAGCCAATTCCGGGACAGACAAATTTCTGGGGCCAACGTCCTGACTTTC
CDR3 protein: CASSQFRDRQISGANVLTF

D gene: TRBD1
V gene: TRBV5-6
J gene: TRBJ2-3
clone size: -
CDR3 DNA: TGTGCCAGCAGCTTGGAAACCAGGGGGTCTAGCACAGATACGCAGTATTTT
CDR3 protein: CASSLETRGSSTDTQYF

D gene: -
V gene: TRBV2
J gene: TRBJ1-1
clone size: once
CDR3 DNA: TGTGCCAGCACTTCGACAGGGAACACTGAAGCTTTCTTT
CDR3 protein: CASTSTGNTEAFF

D gene: TRBD1
V gene: TRBV7-8
J gene: TRBJ2-5
clone size: -
CDR3 DNA: TGTGCCAGCAGCTTAGCGGGGACAGGGGACCAGTACTTC
CDR3 protein: CASSLAGTGDQYF

D gene: -
V gene: TRBV4-1
J gene: TRBJ1-5
clone size: few
CDR3 DNA: TGCGCCAGCAGCCAAGATGGGAGACAGACTCAGCCCCAGCATTTT
CDR3 protein: CASSQDGRQTQPQHF

D gene: -
V gene: TRBV6-1
J gene: TRBJ1-1
clone size: -
CDR3 DNA: TGTGCCAGCAACAGAGGTTTGCAGGGGCTGGCTTTCTTT
CDR3 protein: CASNRGLQGLAFF

D gene: -
V gene: TRBV19
J gene: TRBJ1-2
clone size: few
CDR3 DNA: TGTGCCAGTAGTATCCCCGGGGACTGGGGCTACACCTTC
CDR3 protein: CASSIPGDWGYTF

D gene: -
V gene: TRBV29-1
J gene: TRBJ2-7
clone size: few
CDR3 DNA: TGCAGCGTTGTACCTGGGAGCTCCTACGAGCAGTACTTC
CDR3 protein: CSVVPGSSYEQYF

D gene: -
V gene: TRBV29-1
J gene: TRBJ2-7
clone size: -
CDR3 DNA: TGCAGCGTTGAAGAAAGGGGGACCCACGAGCAGTACTTC
CDR3 protein: CSVEERGTHEQYF

D gene: -
V gene: TRBV28
J gene: TRBJ1-2
clone size: -
CDR3 DNA: TGTGCCAGCAGTTTCGGGGGCGCTTATGGCTACACCTTC
CDR3 protein: CASSFGGAYGYTF

D gene: -
V gene: TRBV7-3
J gene: TRBJ2-1
clone size: -
CDR3 DNA: TGTGCCAGCAGCTTAGGAGGGACAGAGCAGTTCTTC
CDR3 protein: CASSLGGTEQFF

D gene: TRBD1
V gene: TRBV29-1
J gene: TRBJ1-1
clone size: -
CDR3 DNA: TGCAGCGTTGAGGGTGGGATTGTTGGACAGGGTACCACTGAAGCTTTCTTT
CDR3 protein: CSVEGGIVGQGTTEAFF

D gene: -
V gene: TRBV6-5
J gene: TRBJ1-4
clone size: -
CDR3 DNA: TGTGCCAGCAGTTACCTGGACAGAGTCTCTGAAAAACTGTTTTTT
CDR3 protein: CASSYLDRVSEKLFF

D gene: -
V gene: TRBV6-6
J gene: TRBJ2-7
clone size: -
CDR3 DNA: TGTGCCAGCAGTTACTCGGGGCGGGCGGCCTACGAGCAGTACTTC
CDR3 protein: CASSYSGRAAYEQYF

D gene: -
V gene: TRBV4-1
J gene: TRBJ1-3
clone size: -
CDR3 DNA: TGCGCCAGCAGCCAAGATTTTAGAGGTGGAAACACCATATATTTT
CDR3 protein: CASSQDFRGGNTIYF

D gene: -
V gene: TRBV27
J gene: TRBJ1-2
clone size: once
CDR3 DNA: TGTGCCAGCAGCTTCTCTTCAGGGGGCTACACCTTC
CDR3 protein: CASSFSSGGYTF

D gene: TRBD2
V gene: TRBV4-1
J gene: TRBJ2-7
clone size: -
CDR3 DNA: TGCGCCAGCAGCCAAACTAGCGGGACGACCTACGAGCAGTACTTC
CDR3 protein: CASSQTSGTTYEQYF

D gene: TRBD1
V gene: TRBV18
J gene: TRBJ2-3
clone size: -
CDR3 DNA: TGTGCCAGCTCACCGGCCTCAACGGGACAGGGGGTTACAGATACGCAGTATTTT
CDR3 protein: CASSPASTGQGVTDTQYF

D gene: TRBD2
V gene: TRBV11-2
J gene: TRBJ2-3
clone size: -
CDR3 DNA: TGTGCCAGCAGCTTAGGTAGCGGGAGGGCCCCAGATACGCAGTATTTT
CDR3 protein: CASSLGSGRAPDTQYF

D gene: -
V gene: TRBV5-1
J gene: TRBJ2-3
clone size: -
CDR3 DNA: TGCGCCAGCAGTCCTCCGCGCACAGATACGCAGTATTTT
CDR3 protein: CASSPPRTDTQYF

D gene: TRBD1
V gene: TRBV4-2
J gene: TRBJ1-2
clone size: -
CDR3 DNA: TGTGCCAGCAGCCAGGACGACAGGGGGCTAGAATATGGCTACACCTTC
CDR3 protein: CASSQDDRGLEYGYTF

D gene: -
V gene: TRBV9
J gene: TRBJ2-5
clone size: -
CDR3 DNA: TGTGCCAGCAGCCCCTGGTCGTCCGGGGTAGAGACCCAGTACTTC
CDR3 protein: CASSPWSSGVETQYF

D gene: TRBD2
V gene: TRBV6-6
J gene: TRBJ2-1
clone size: -
CDR3 DNA: TGTGCCAGCAGTTACTCGGCGGGAGAGTCTTATGAGCAGTTCTTC
CDR3 protein: CASSYSAGESYEQFF

D gene: -
V gene: TRBV11-2
J gene: TRBJ2-1
clone size: -
CDR3 DNA: TGTGCCAGCAGCGACGCAGGGAGGGGGAGCTCCTACAATGAGCAGTTCTTC
CDR3 protein: CASSDAGRGSSYNEQFF

D gene: -
V gene: TRBV4-3
J gene: TRBJ2-2
clone size: -
CDR3 DNA: TGCGCCAGCAGCCAAGATCCGGGCAGGGGGGGTACCGGGGAGCTGTTTTTT
CDR3 protein: CASSQDPGRGGTGELFF

D gene: TRBD2
V gene: TRBV9
J gene: TRBJ2-1
clone size: -
CDR3 DNA: TGTGCCAGCAGCGTGCCCGGGGGCGGGACTAGCGGGAGGGTTTCCTACAATGAGCAGTTCTTC
CDR3 protein: CASSVPGGGTSGRVSYNEQFF

D gene: TRBD2
V gene: TRBV27
J gene: TRBJ2-7
clone size: -
CDR3 DNA: TGTGCCAGCAGTCTCTCGCTAGCGGGAGGAAGCTACGAGCAGTACTTC
CDR3 protein: CASSLSLAGGSYEQYF

D gene: -
V gene: TRBV27
J gene: TRBJ1-1
clone size: -
CDR3 DNA: TGTGCCACCGCATTGAGGGATGAAGCTTTCTTT
CDR3 protein: CATALRDEAFF

D gene: -
V gene: TRBV27
J gene: TRBJ2-4
clone size: once
CDR3 DNA: TGTGCCAGCGGCCGAGGAAAAGCAGGGGAAAACATTCAGTACTTC
CDR3 protein: CASGRGKAGENIQYF

D gene: -
V gene: TRBV9
J gene: TRBJ2-2
clone size: -
CDR3 DNA: TGTGCCAGCAGCGTAATTGAGGGAGCGAACACCGGGGAGCTGTTTTTT
CDR3 protein: CASSVIEGANTGELFF

D gene: TRBD1
V gene: TRBV28
J gene: TRBJ2-3
clone size: -
CDR3 DNA: TGTGCCAGCAGTTTATTTTTTGGGGTGATAACAGGGGAACCAGATACGCAGTATTTT
CDR3 protein: CASSLFFGVITGEPDTQYF